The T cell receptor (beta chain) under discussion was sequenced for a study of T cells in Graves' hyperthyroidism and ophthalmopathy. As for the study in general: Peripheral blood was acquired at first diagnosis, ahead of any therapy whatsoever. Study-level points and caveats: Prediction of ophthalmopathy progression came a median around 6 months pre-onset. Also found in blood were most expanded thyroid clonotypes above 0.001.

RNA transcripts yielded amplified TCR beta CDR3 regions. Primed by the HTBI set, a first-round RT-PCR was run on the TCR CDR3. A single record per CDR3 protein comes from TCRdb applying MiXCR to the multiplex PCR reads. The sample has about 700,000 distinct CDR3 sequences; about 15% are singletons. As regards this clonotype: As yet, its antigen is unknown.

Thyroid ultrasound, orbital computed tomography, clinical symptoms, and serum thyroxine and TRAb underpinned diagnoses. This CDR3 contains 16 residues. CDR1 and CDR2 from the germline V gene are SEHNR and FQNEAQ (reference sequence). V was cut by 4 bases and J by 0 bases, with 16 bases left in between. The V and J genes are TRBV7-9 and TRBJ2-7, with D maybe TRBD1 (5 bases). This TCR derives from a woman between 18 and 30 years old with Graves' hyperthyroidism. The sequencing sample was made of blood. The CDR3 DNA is TGTGCCAGCAGCTCGCGCCCAGGGAAAAGCTCCTACGAGCAGTACTTC. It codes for CASSSRPGKSSYEQYF.